These 8 T cell receptor beta chains share one sample of origin, sequenced in a study of human T cells and chemical hapten exposure. Specified time point: patch test 3, about 24 weeks after DPC sensitization. The treatment was: therapeutic diphenylcyclopropenone sensitization with weekly scalp DPC. Using its own MiXCR run on the RACE reads, TCRdb lists one record per CDR3 protein. The sample holds fewer than 200,000 distinct CDR3 sequences, approximately 30% seen once. The sequencing here drew on whole blood, taken in connection with sensitization to the hapten diphenylcyclopropenone (DPC). The receptors here all came from a woman between 18 and 29 years old with alopecia areata. Some clones in this sample may be carry-over from other donors' samples.

V and J are TRBV6-2 or TRBV6-3 and TRBJ1-1; unclear D gene. The germline V gene has CDR1 MNHEY and CDR2 SVGEGT. The CDR3 consists of 14 residues. V lost 2 bases and J 1 base, leaving 8 bases between the germline ends. The CDR3 region is CASSYLTTNTEAFF. Here the CDR3 DNA reads TGTGCCAGCAGTTACCTCACCACGAACACTGAAGCTTTCTTT.

The genes are TRBV20-1 and TRBJ1-5, with 7 bases lining up with TRBD1. Germline V gene lookup returns CDR1 DFQATT and CDR2 SNEGSKA (reference sequence). The CDR3 runs 14 residues. J lost 3 bases, V lost 4 bases, and 6 bases had no gene match. In DNA, the CDR3 is TGCAGTGCTACAACGGGACAGCTCAATCAGCCCCAGCATTTT. It yields the protein CSATTGQLNQPQHF.

This clonotype was counted a few times. This sequence joins TRBV7-2 and TRBJ2-7, with 9 bases lining up with TRBD1. The J segment lost 3 bases and the V segment lost 5 bases, leaving 8 bases of the junction unmatched. CDR1 is SGHTA, CDR2 FQGNSA, per germline. The CDR3 spans 15 residues. The DNA for the CDR3 is TGTGCCAGCAGCCCGGGGACAGGGCTTAGCTACGAGCAGTACTTC. This gives the protein CASSPGTGLSYEQYF.

This clonotype was seen once. The gene calls are TRBV6-2 or TRBV6-3 and TRBJ2-7; 7 bases agree with TRBD1. Germline loops: CDR1 MNHEY, CDR2 SVGEGT. The CDR3 sequence is 15 residues long. V was clipped by 2 bases and J by 2 bases; unmatched bases: 6. CDR3 residues: CASSYRTGGPYEQYF. The CDR3 nucleotides read TGTGCCAGCAGTTACAGGACAGGAGGCCCCTACGAGCAGTACTTC.

This chain uses TRBV27 with TRBJ1-1; D possibly corresponds to TRBD1 (6 bases). The CDR3 spans 15 residues. V was cut by 6 bases and J by 4 bases, with 18 bases left in between. Looked up from germline, CDR1 is MNHEY and CDR2 is SMNVEV (reference sequence). The CDR3 DNA reads as TGTGCCAGCAGCGTCATCGGGGGCTCGGGCACTGAAGCTTTCTTT. Its protein is CASSVIGGSGTEAFF.

This clonotype was detected only a few times. This chain links TRBV6-2 or TRBV6-3 with TRBJ2-2; D is unresolved. The germline V gene has CDR1 MNHEY and CDR2 SVGEGT. Trimming stripped 7 bases from V and 0 bases from J, with 18 bases between. The CDR3 consists of 17 residues. CDR3 amino acids: CASNFFSPFANTGELFF. The CDR3 DNA sequence: TGTGCCAGCAATTTCTTTTCACCGTTCGCGAACACCGGGGAGCTGTTTTTT.

The chain carries TRBV20-1 and TRBJ2-1; 9 bases match TRBD1. Germline assignment: CDR1 DFQATT and CDR2 SNEGSKA (reference sequence). The CDR3 covers 15 residues. The V gene end was trimmed by 4 bases and the J gene end by 3 bases; junction bases not matched to a gene: 7. This CDR3 is CSATSGTGIYNEQFF. CDR3 DNA sequence: TGCAGTGCTACCTCCGGGACAGGGATCTACAATGAGCAGTTCTTC.

The gene calls are TRBV20-1 and TRBJ1-2; a possible D gene is TRBD1 (6 bases). This CDR3 contains 16 residues. Trimming stripped 2 bases from V and 4 bases from J, with 20 bases between. Germline CDR1 is DFQATT and CDR2 is SNEGSKA (reference sequence). The chain's CDR3 is CSARLIGQTRTYGYTF. The CDR3 nucleotides read TGCAGTGCTAGACTTATCGGACAGACTCGGACCTATGGCTACACCTTC.